This TCR beta chain is from a study of beta chain features in type 1 diabetes. Broader study findings: PCR might favor shorter templates, equally in patients and controls. Junctions at VDJ sites from type 1 diabetes patients had fewer insertions and more deletions. Over-representation of high TCR-expressing cells was a possible consequence of cDNA sequencing.

CDR1 is KGHSH and CDR2 is LQKENI in the germline V gene. The CDR3 sequence is 15 residues long. Unmatched junction bases numbered 15, after V lost 6 bases and J lost 11 bases. About this clone itself: Its antigen is not identified.

Sorted CD4+ subsets: naive, central memory, regulatory, stem cell-like memory (CD45RO/CCR7/CD25/CD127/CD95/CD27 panel). As every portion of the isolated RNA was reverse transcribed, the sequencing read expressed TCRB transcripts. Libraries were prepared by immunoSEQ multiplex PCR; TCRdb keeps only in-frame clonotypes and omits some of them. The sample records some 60,000 clones, about three fifths being singletons. This chain uses TRBV18 with TRBJ2-5; 10 bases fit TRBD1. Sequenced input: Tregs from blood. The sequence was collected from a woman aged 18-35 years in good health. The CDR3 region has the DNA TGTGCCAGCTCTCCCGGGACAGGGGCAGGTAAAGAGCAGTACTTC. It codes for CASSPGTGAGKEQYF.